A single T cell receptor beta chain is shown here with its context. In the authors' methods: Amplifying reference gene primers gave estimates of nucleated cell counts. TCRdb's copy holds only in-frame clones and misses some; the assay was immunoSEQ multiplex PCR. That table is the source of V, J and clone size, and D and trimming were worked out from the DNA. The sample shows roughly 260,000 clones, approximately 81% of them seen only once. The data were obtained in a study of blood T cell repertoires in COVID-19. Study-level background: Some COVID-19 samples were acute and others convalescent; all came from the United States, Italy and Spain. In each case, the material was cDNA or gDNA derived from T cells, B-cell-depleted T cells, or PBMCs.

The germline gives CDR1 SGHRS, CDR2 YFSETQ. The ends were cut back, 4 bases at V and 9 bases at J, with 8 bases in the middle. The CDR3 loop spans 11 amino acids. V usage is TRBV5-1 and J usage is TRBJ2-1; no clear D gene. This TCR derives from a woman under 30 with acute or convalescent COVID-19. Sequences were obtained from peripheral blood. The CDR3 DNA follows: TGCGCCAGCAGCCTCCACGGTGAGCAGTTCTTC. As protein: CASSLHGEQFF.